Presented here are 2 T cell receptor beta chains from one specimen sequenced in a study of control samples from healthy donors and cancer patients. Clones were read by immunoSEQ multiplex PCR, and TCRdb kept only the in-frame ones, dropping some. The sample lists 100,000 to 150,000 clones; around nine tenths were seen once. Sequenced material: blood. Every receptor here comes from a man younger than 30 in good health.

The chain couples TRBV7-3 to TRBJ1-4, with D unclear. Germline V lookup: CDR1 SGHTA, CDR2 FQGTGA. Trimming shortened V by 5 bases and J by 7 bases, and 2 bases separated the two germline ends. The CDR3 has 10 residues. The chain's CDR3 is CASSGEKLFF. CDR3 bases: TGTGCCAGCAGCGGTGAAAAACTGTTTTTT.

Only a few counts were recorded for this clone. The CDR3 is CASSSSDRVYNEQFF. CDR3 DNA sequence: TGTGCCAGCAGTTCGTCGGACAGGGTCTACAATGAGCAGTTCTTC. The chain couples TRBV2 to TRBJ2-1, with TRBD1 matching over 8 bases. V lost 5 bases and J lost 3; bases outside the gene matches: 6. Germline V gives CDR1 SNHLY, CDR2 FYNNEI. The CDR3 covers 15 residues.